The sample holds many counts of the clone carrying this TCR beta chain. The sample belongs to a study of neurological immune-mediated disorders. cDNA synthesis was performed by 5'RACE with 10-nucleotide random UMIs. TCRdb processed the 5' RACE reads anew with MiXCR; each CDR3 protein has one entry. The repertoire holds some 50,000 distinct CDR3 sequences, with 16% as singletons. CDR3 length equals 15 residues. Germline assignment: CDR1 SGDLS and CDR2 YYNGEE. With V trimmed by 3 bases and J by 1 base, 5 bases remained unmatched. The unsorted libraries were made from 2 million PBMCs kept at -80 C. The sequence derives from a man in his sixties in good health. V usage is TRBV9 and J usage is TRBJ2-5, with TRBD1 matching 8 bases. Sequenced: PBMCs. For the CDR3, the DNA is TGTGCCAGCAGCGCGCGAACAGGGGGCCAAGAGACCCAGTACTTC. This translates into CASSARTGGQETQYF. Complete variable domain (other parts from reference TRBV9 and TRBJ2-5): DSGVTQTPKHLITATGQRVTLRCSPRSGDLSVYWYQQSLDQGLQFLIQYYNGEERAKGNILERFSAQQFPDLHSELNLSSLELGDSALYFCASSARTGGQETQYFGPGTRLLVL.